One and the same sample provided the 18 T cell receptor beta chains below, sequenced in a study of T cell responses to AZD1222 COVID-19 vaccine. Method: immunoSEQ multiplex PCR; TCRdb's copy keeps in-frame clones and lacks some. Of approximately 150,000 clones listed, over 90% are singletons. The starting material was peripheral blood, obtained on day 0 of AZD1222 vaccination. The receptors here all came from an adult in good health.

The V and J genes are TRBV12-3 or TRBV12-4 and TRBJ2-1, with 8 bases identical to TRBD2. Trimming at V came to 7 bases and at J to 4 bases, leaving 3 bases not matched to a gene. The CDR3 is made up of 13 amino acids. The CDR3, as DNA: TGTGCCAGCATGGCTAGCGGGTACAATGAGCAGTTCTTC. Translated, it gives CASMASGYNEQFF.

This chain links TRBV2 with TRBJ1-5; 10 bases agree with TRBD1. This CDR3 comprises 15 residues. The V gene end was trimmed by 7 bases and the J gene end by 3 bases; junction bases not matched to a gene: 6. Germline V lookup: CDR1 SNHLY, CDR2 FYNNEI. The DNA of the CDR3 is TGTGCCAGCACTCCGGACAGGGGGGACAATCAGCCCCAGCATTTT. Translating it yields CASTPDRGDNQPQHF. The whole variable domain, filled in from reference TRBV2 and TRBJ1-5, reads EPEVTQTPSHQVTQMGQEVILRCVPISNHLYFYWYRQILGQKVEFLVSFYNNEISEKSEIFDDQFSVERPDGSNFTLKIRSTKLEDSAMYFCASTPDRGDNQPQHFGDGTRLSIL.

The CDR3 loop reads CASSPQGTEAFF. The CDR3 nucleotides are TGTGCCAGCAGCCCACAGGGCACTGAAGCTTTCTTT. This rearrangement joins TRBV6-2 or TRBV6-3 to TRBJ1-1; tentative D call: TRBD1 (6 bases). Germline loops: CDR1 MNHEY, CDR2 SVGEGT. This CDR3 region has 12 residues. Trimming left V 6 bases short and J 4 bases short, with 9 bases between.

The chain is built from TRBV7-2 and TRBJ1-6; 9 nucleotides line up with TRBD1. Trimming at V came to 4 bases and at J to 6 bases, leaving 4 bases not matched to a gene. Germline CDR1 SGHTA, CDR2 FQGNSA. CDR3 length: 15 residues. CDR3 region: CASSSTGGGNSPLHF. The CDR3 DNA sequence: TGTGCCAGCAGCTCAACAGGGGGCGGTAATTCACCCCTCCACTTT.

This chain joins TRBV3-1 (or the pseudogene TRBV3-2) and TRBJ2-3; unclear D gene. Per the germline V gene, CDR1 is LGHDT and CDR2 is YNNKEL (reference sequence). The V end was cut by 5 bases, the J end by 8 bases, with 11 bases between. The CDR3 spans 12 residues. CDR3 sequence (DNA): TGTGCCAGCAGCTCCGGACCTCCTACGCAGTATTTT. This sequence encodes CASSSGPPTQYF.

A single count supports this clone. The V gene is TRBV4-2, the J gene TRBJ2-2; the D gene could be TRBD1 or TRBD2 (5 bases each). This CDR3 comprises 18 residues. The V and J ends lost 1 base and 2 bases respectively, with 17 bases between them. The germline V gene encodes CDR1 LGHNA and CDR2 YNFKEQ. The CDR3 loop reads CASSQAPLLGDNTGELFF. CDR3 coding DNA: TGTGCCAGCAGCCAAGCCCCCCTCCTGGGGGATAACACCGGGGAGCTGTTTTTT.

The chain employs TRBV11-2 and TRBJ2-5; 7 bases match TRBD1. CDR1 SGHAT and CDR2 FQNNGV come from the germline V gene. CDR3 length equals 17 residues. Trimming at V came to 0 bases and at J to 4 bases, leaving 11 bases not matched to a gene. CDR3 amino acids: CASSLDSTAQGVETQYF. CDR3 sequence (DNA): TGTGCCAGCAGCTTAGATTCGACAGCCCAGGGGGTAGAGACCCAGTACTTC.

This chain connects TRBV11-3 to TRBJ2-5, with D maybe TRBD1 (6 bases). CDR1 and CDR2 (germline): SGHNT, YENEEA. The CDR3 contains 15 residues. With 5 bases removed from V and 0 bases from J, the gap between germline ends came to 13 bases. CDR3 nucleotides: TGTGCCAGCAGCCGCGGCGGACAGTACCAAGAGACCCAGTACTTC. Its protein is CASSRGGQYQETQYF.

The chain links TRBV7-9 to TRBJ1-2, with D possibly being TRBD1 (6 bases). V lost 6 bases and J 7 bases, leaving 18 bases between the germline ends. CDR3 length: 14 amino acids. Germline V gene lookup returns CDR1 SEHNR and CDR2 FQNEAQ (reference sequence). Written as DNA, the CDR3 is TGTGCCAGCAGTCCCTATCGGGGGCAGGGTGGCTACACCTTC. This encodes CASSPYRGQGGYTF.

The rearrangement links TRBV28 to TRBJ2-3; 9 nucleotides agree with TRBD1. The CDR3 has 16 amino acids. In germline, CDR1 is MDHEN, CDR2 SYDVKM. V lost 4 bases to trimming and J lost 2 bases; unmatched junction nucleotides: 7. The CDR3 DNA follows: TGTGCCAGCAGTTCGCGGGACAGGGCTTACACAGATACGCAGTATTTT. This translates into CASSSRDRAYTDTQYF.

The J gene is TRBJ1-4, the V gene TRBV5-1; D is undetermined. Per germline, CDR1 SGHRS and CDR2 YFSETQ. Trimming shortened V by 4 bases and J by 8 bases, and 18 bases separated the two germline ends. CDR3 length: 15 amino acids. CDR3 residues: CASSDTGSLSEKLFF. CDR3 bases: TGCGCCAGCAGCGACACGGGCTCTTTATCGGAAAAACTGTTTTTT.

The genes are TRBV18 and TRBJ1-1; tentative D call: TRBD1 (5 bases). The CDR3 extends over 13 amino acids. Trimming stripped 6 bases from V and 1 base from J, with 9 bases between. Germline CDR1 KGHSH, CDR2 LQKENI. CDR3 sequence (DNA): TGTGCCAGCTCCCCAACAGGGAACACTGAAGCTTTCTTT. It is translated as CASSPTGNTEAFF.

CDR3 sequence (DNA): TGTGCCAGCTCACCCGGACAGGCCGGGGGGCAGTACTTC. Its protein is CASSPGQAGGQYF. The J gene is TRBJ2-7, the V gene TRBV18; possible D gene TRBD1, 7 bases. Germline CDR1 reads KGHSH; CDR2 reads LQKENI. V was clipped by 3 bases and J by 9 bases, with 15 bases between them. The CDR3 is 13 residues long.

This clone was counted once. The chain uses TRBV6-5 and TRBJ2-7; 10 bases agree with TRBD1. The V segment lost 0 bases and the J segment 3 bases; nucleotides outside the gene matches: 2. The CDR3 consists of 15 residues. Germline CDR1 and CDR2: MNHEY and SVGAGI. The CDR3 protein is CASSYSGQGDYEQYF. The CDR3 DNA is TGTGCCAGCAGTTACTCAGGACAGGGGGACTACGAGCAGTACTTC.

This clone was seen only a few times. The V call is TRBV18, the J call TRBJ2-7, with D possibly being TRBD2 (6 bases). This CDR3 contains 16 residues. Germline V lookup: CDR1 KGHSH, CDR2 LQKENI. Trimming removed 4 bases at V and 0 bases at J, with 16 bases between. The CDR3 region has the DNA TGTGCCAGCTCACTTGAAGGGACTCGGAGCTCCTACGAGCAGTACTTC. Translated: CASSLEGTRSSYEQYF. The full variable domain, its missing parts supplied by reference TRBV18 and TRBJ2-7, is NAGVMQNPRHLVRRRGQEARLRCSPMKGHSHVYWYRQLPEEGLKFMVYLQKENIIDESGMPKERFSAEFPKEGPSILRIQQVVRGDSAAYFCASSLEGTRSSYEQYFGPGTRLTVT.

The genes are TRBV28 and TRBJ2-5, with 10 bases lining up with TRBD2. This CDR3 is built from 15 residues. Germline assignment: CDR1 MDHEN and CDR2 SYDVKM. V lost 6 bases, J lost 6 bases, and 10 bases stayed unmatched. CDR3 DNA: TGTGCCAGCAGCCCTTTCAGCGGGAGGGTCCAGACCCAGTACTTC. It codes for CASSPFSGRVQTQYF. Variable domain in full (rest from reference TRBV28 and TRBJ2-5): DVKVTQSSRYLVKRTGEKVFLECVQDMDHENMFWYRQDPGLGLRLIYFSYDVKMKEKGDIPEGYSVSREKKERFSLILESASTNQTSMYLCASSPFSGRVQTQYFGPGTRLLVL.

V is TRBV21-1 and J is TRBJ2-1. TRBV21-1 is recorded as a pseudogene. The CDR3 has 12 amino acids. The CDR3 DNA sequence: TGTGCCACCCCGGGGGCGTACAATGAGCAGTTCTTC. It encodes CATPGAYNEQFF.

This chain connects TRBV7-9 to TRBJ2-7, with no clear D. The CDR3 runs 14 residues. Looked up from germline, CDR1 is SEHNR and CDR2 is FQNEAQ (reference sequence). Deletions cut 1 base from V and 1 base from J, with 8 bases between. In DNA form, the CDR3 reads TGTGCCAGCAGCTTAGTCGCAGGTTCCTACGAGCAGTACTTC. It is translated as CASSLVAGSYEQYF.